This T cell receptor (beta chain) was recorded in a study of early T cells in non-severe SARS-CoV-2 infection. Study-wide results and caveats: VDJdb matching, biased toward anti-spike CD8 responses, missed private and CD4 specificities.

With regard to this clonotype: What it binds is unknown.

The CDR3 length is 11 residues. Trimming removed 5 bases from V and 2 bases from J, with 4 bases in between. CDR1 and CDR2 (germline): SGHRS, YFSETQ. Using its own MiXCR run on the 5' RACE reads, TCRdb lists one record per CDR3 protein. The sample contains just under 60,000 distinct CDR3 sequences, less than 9.5% of which appear only once. This receptor was identified in an adult who was a healthcare worker with PCR-confirmed SARS-CoV-2 infection or an uninfected control (not recorded which). This chain uses TRBV5-1 with TRBJ2-5; no definite D call. Specimen: whole blood. CDR3 nucleotide sequence: TGCGCCAGCAGGGCACAAGAGACCCAGTACTTC. Protein sequence: CASRAQETQYF.